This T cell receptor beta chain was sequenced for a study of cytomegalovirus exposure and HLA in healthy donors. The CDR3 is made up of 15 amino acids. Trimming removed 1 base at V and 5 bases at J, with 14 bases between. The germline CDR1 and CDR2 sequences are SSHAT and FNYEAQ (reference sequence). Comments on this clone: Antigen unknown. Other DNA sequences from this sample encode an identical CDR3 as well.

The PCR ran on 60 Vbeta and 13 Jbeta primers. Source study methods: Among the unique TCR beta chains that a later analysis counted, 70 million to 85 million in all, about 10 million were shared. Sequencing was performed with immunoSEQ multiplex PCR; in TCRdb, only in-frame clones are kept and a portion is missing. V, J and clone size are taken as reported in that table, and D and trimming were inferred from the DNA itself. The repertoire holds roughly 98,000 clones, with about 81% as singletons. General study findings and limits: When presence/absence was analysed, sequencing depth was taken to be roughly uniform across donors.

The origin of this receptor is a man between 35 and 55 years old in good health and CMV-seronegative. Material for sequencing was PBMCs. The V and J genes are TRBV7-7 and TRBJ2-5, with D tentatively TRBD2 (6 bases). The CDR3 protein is CASSLGTGVTETQYF. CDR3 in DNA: TGTGCCAGCAGCTTAGGGACGGGGGTGACGGAGACCCAGTACTTC.